This T cell receptor (beta chain) was captured by sequencing in a study of type 1 regulatory T cells. Study-wide context: An in vitro protocol generated T-allo10, a Tr1-enriched, alloantigen-specific CD4 T cell product.

The CDR3 sequence is 15 residues long. Between the trimmed V and J ends, which lost 5 bases and 0 bases, there was a span of 13 bases. Comments on this clonotype: Its antigen is not identified.

TCRdb independently ran MiXCR on the reads; one entry per CDR3 protein. The repertoire holds tens of thousands of distinct CDR3 sequences, with less than 60% as singletons. V and J are TRBV12-3 or TRBV12-4 and TRBJ1-1; D gene unclear. The TCR comes from a human donor in good health. Specimen: cultured T cells, either the whole culture or a sorted T cell fraction (not recorded which). The CDR3 DNA reads TGTGCCAGCAGTGCGCGCACACCTCTGAACACTGAAGCTTTCTTT. Translation: CASSARTPLNTEAFF.